This TCR beta chain is drawn from a study of blood T cell repertoires in COVID-19. About the study: Acute and convalescent COVID-19 samples came from the United States, Italy and Spain.

This clone was observed a single time. Using immunoSEQ multiplex PCR, the repertoire was profiled, and TCRdb retains in-frame clones only, with some absent. The table has about 55,000 clones, over 65% seen once. V was shortened by 5 bases and J by 4 bases, with 17 bases between the two germline ends. The CDR3 runs to 15 residues. The germline gives CDR1 MNHEY, CDR2 SVGEGT. This TCR was sampled from a man at least 80 years old with COVID-19, enrolled during active disease. The rearrangement links TRBV6-2 or TRBV6-3 to TRBJ1-1, with a possible D match to TRBD1 (6 bases). The sequencing input was peripheral blood. The CDR3, as DNA: TGTGCCAGCAGTGACTACTCAGGGGAAGGCACTGAAGCTTTCTTT. Its translation: CASSDYSGEGTEAFF.